The 14 T cell receptor beta chains below were found in one sample sequenced in a study of blood T cell repertoires in COVID-19. The table came from immunoSEQ multiplex PCR; TCRdb's copy has only in-frame clones and leaves some out. The repertoire holds fewer than 80,000 clones, with about 74% as singletons. The sequenced sample was peripheral blood. These receptor sequences come from an elderly woman with acute or convalescent COVID-19.

The rearrangement uses TRBV6-5 and TRBJ1-1; 7 nucleotides agree with TRBD1. V was pared by 7 bases and J by 7 bases, with 9 bases of the junction left unmatched. The CDR3 loop spans 13 amino acids. The germline V gene encodes CDR1 MNHEY and CDR2 SVGAGI. The CDR3 here is CASTSGTEDEAFF. The DNA for the CDR3 is TGTGCCAGCACCTCAGGGACAGAAGATGAAGCTTTCTTT.

By its share, this clone is medium-sized. The chain joins TRBV7-9 to TRBJ2-2, with TRBD2 matching over 12 bases. This CDR3 has 16 amino acids. J was trimmed by 4 bases and V by 3 bases; bases with no gene match: 3. CDR1 SEHNR and CDR2 FQNEAQ come from the germline V gene (reference sequence). This CDR3 is CASSFLAGGSTGELFF. The CDR3, as DNA: TGTGCCAGCAGCTTCCTAGCGGGAGGGTCCACCGGGGAGCTGTTTTTT.

The genes are TRBV6-5 and TRBJ2-1, with TRBD2 matching over 9 bases. In germline, CDR1 is MNHEY, CDR2 SVGAGI. Trimming removed 0 bases from V and 8 bases from J; junction bases left unmatched: 5. The CDR3 extends over 15 amino acids. The CDR3 here is CASSYSSGSSYEQFF. As DNA, the CDR3 is TGTGCCAGCAGTTACTCTAGCGGGAGCTCCTATGAGCAGTTCTTC.

The rearrangement joins TRBV15 to TRBJ1-5; the match to TRBD1 covers 8 bases. Germline V gives CDR1 LNHNV, CDR2 YYDKDF (reference sequence). The CDR3 covers 16 residues. Unmatched junction bases numbered 4, after V lost 2 bases and J lost 1 base. The CDR3 sequence is CATSRWTGRSNQPQHF. CDR3 nucleotides: TGTGCCACCAGCAGATGGACAGGGCGAAGCAATCAGCCCCAGCATTTT.

The chain combines TRBV5-1 with TRBJ2-5; 8 positions agree with TRBD2. The junction had 13 bases not matched to a gene; V was cut back by 0 bases and J by 9 bases. In germline, CDR1 is SGHRS, CDR2 YFSETQ. The CDR3 has 16 residues. The DNA for the CDR3 is TGCGCCAGCAGCTTGGTTGGCGGGAGGCCGGGAAGGGCCCAGTACTTC. Its translation is CASSLVGGRPGRAQYF.

V and J are TRBV10-3 and TRBJ2-7; weak D call: TRBD1 (5 bases). CDR3 length: 12 residues. CDR1 and CDR2 (germline): ENHRY, SYGVKD. The V and J ends lost 6 bases and 2 bases respectively, with 8 bases between them. CDR3 in amino acids: CAISQGTYEQYF. The CDR3 region has the DNA TGTGCCATCAGCCAGGGTACCTACGAGCAGTACTTC.

The chain has TRBV7-8 and TRBJ2-1; TRBD2 matches 11 bases. From germline, CDR1 is SGHVS and CDR2 FQNEAQ. The CDR3 runs 18 residues. Trimming cost V 0 bases and J 7 bases; bases outside gene matches: 11. CDR3 bases: TGTGCCAGCAGCTTAGCCCAACTAGCGGGAGTAGTAACGAATGAGCAGTTCTTC. Its translation is CASSLAQLAGVVTNEQFF.

This clone was observed at least ten times. The J gene is TRBJ1-1, the V gene TRBV12-3 or TRBV12-4; tentative D call: TRBD1 (6 bases). The CDR3 is 12 amino acids. V lost 7 bases and J lost 4, with 10 bases in between. CDR3 sequence reads: CASTGGGTEAFF. Written as DNA, the CDR3 is TGTGCCAGCACGGGAGGGGGCACTGAAGCTTTCTTT.

The J gene is TRBJ2-1, the V gene TRBV7-2; 7 nucleotides line up with TRBD2. Germline V gives CDR1 SGHTA, CDR2 FQGNSA. V dropped 2 bases and J dropped 6; count of bases not matched to a gene: 7. The CDR3 consists of 15 residues. The chain's CDR3 is CASSLLLAEVNEQFF. The CDR3 DNA is TGTGCCAGCAGCTTACTCCTAGCGGAAGTCAATGAGCAGTTCTTC.

The V call is TRBV9, the J call TRBJ2-3; D not resolved. The CDR3 is made up of 11 amino acids. V was cut by 0 bases and J by 6 bases, with 2 bases left in between. CDR1 is SGDLS, CDR2 YYNGEE, per germline. CDR3 protein: CASSVADTQYF. The CDR3 DNA sequence: TGTGCCAGCAGCGTAGCGGATACGCAGTATTTT.

The J gene is TRBJ2-7, the V gene TRBV29-1; 8 nucleotides match TRBD1. The CDR3 covers 13 residues. Looked up from germline, CDR1 is SQVTM and CDR2 is ANQGSEA. V lost 6 bases, J lost 1 base, and 5 bases stayed unmatched. In nucleotides, the CDR3 is TGCAGCGTCGACAGGGGATCATCCTACGAGCAGTACTTC. Its protein is CSVDRGSSYEQYF.

The chain combines TRBV11-3 with TRBJ2-5, with 10 bases fitting TRBD1. The CDR3 sequence is 16 residues long. The V segment lost 6 bases and the J segment 4 bases; nucleotides outside the gene matches: 11. CDR1 is SGHNT, CDR2 YENEEA, per germline. The DNA for the CDR3 is TGTGCCAGCAGACCGCGGACAGGGGGGGGAAGAGAGACCCAGTACTTC. This codes for CASRPRTGGGRETQYF.

CDR3 loop: CASSPHRDSTSDTQYF. DNA for the CDR3: TGTGCCAGCAGCCCGCATCGGGACTCGACATCAGATACGCAGTATTTT. The J gene is TRBJ2-3, the V gene TRBV4-2; possible D gene TRBD2, 6 bases. Germline V CDR1 and CDR2: LGHNA, YNFKEQ. Trimming removed 4 bases from V and 4 bases from J, with 18 bases in between. The CDR3 spans 16 residues.

This clone was recorded a few times. The chain has TRBV10-3 and TRBJ2-3; 11 nucleotides agree with TRBD2. The CDR3 covers 16 residues. V lost 2 bases, J lost 2 bases, and 3 bases stayed unmatched. Per the germline V gene, CDR1 is ENHRY and CDR2 is SYGVKD. CDR3 protein: CAISEGTSGPTDTQYF. In DNA form, the CDR3 reads TGTGCCATCAGTGAGGGGACTAGCGGACCCACAGATACGCAGTATTTT.